Listed here are 3 T cell receptor beta chains from one sample, sequenced in a study of T cell responses to AZD1222 COVID-19 vaccine. Assay used: immunoSEQ multiplex PCR; TCRdb lists only in-frame clones, some missing. The sample contains 100,000 to 150,000 clones, roughly 88% of which appear only once. Sample: peripheral blood, taken on day 0 of AZD1222 vaccination. The receptors come from an adult in good health.

The chain is built from TRBV7-6 and TRBJ2-3, with 10 nucleotides matching TRBD1. Germline V lookup: CDR1 SGHVS, CDR2 FNYEAQ. Losses at the gene ends were 0 bases for V and 1 base for J; bases not matched to a gene: 13. The CDR3 loop spans 20 amino acids. CDR3 coding DNA: TGTGCCAGCAGCTTAGCAACCCCGGGACAGGGGACAGCGCGCACAGATACGCAGTATTTT. Its translation is CASSLATPGQGTARTDTQYF.

The chain employs TRBV5-4 and TRBJ1-1; 8 bases are shared with TRBD1. The CDR3 is 15 amino acids. V was clipped by 3 bases and J by 1 base; unmatched bases: 5. CDR1 is SGHNT and CDR2 is YYREEE in the germline V gene (reference sequence). The CDR3 protein is CASSYATGANTEAFF. CDR3 in DNA: TGTGCCAGCAGCTACGCGACAGGGGCGAACACTGAAGCTTTCTTT.

The rearrangement links TRBV29-1 to TRBJ1-2, with TRBD1 matching 8 bases. Germline V CDR1 and CDR2: SQVTM, ANQGSEA. V gave up 2 bases and J gave up 7 bases; unmatched junction bases: 6. The CDR3 contains 13 residues. The CDR3 spells CSVELPGGSGYTF. CDR3 in DNA: TGCAGCGTTGAATTACCAGGGGGCAGTGGCTACACCTTC.